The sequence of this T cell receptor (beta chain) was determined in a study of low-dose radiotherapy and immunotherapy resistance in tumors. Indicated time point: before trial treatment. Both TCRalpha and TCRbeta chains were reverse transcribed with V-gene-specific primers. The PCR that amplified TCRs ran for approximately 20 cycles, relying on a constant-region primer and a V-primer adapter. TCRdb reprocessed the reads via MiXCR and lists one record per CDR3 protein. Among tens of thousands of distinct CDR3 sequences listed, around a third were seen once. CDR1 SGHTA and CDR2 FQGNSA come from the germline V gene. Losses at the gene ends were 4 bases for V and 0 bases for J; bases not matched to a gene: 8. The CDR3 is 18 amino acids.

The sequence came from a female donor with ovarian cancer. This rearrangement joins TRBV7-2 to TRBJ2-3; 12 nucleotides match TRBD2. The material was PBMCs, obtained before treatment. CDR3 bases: TGTGCCAGCAGCTCTCTAGCGGGAGGGATTGCTAGCACAGATACGCAGTATTTT. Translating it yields CASSSLAGGIASTDTQYF.